Presented here are 27 T cell receptor beta chains from one specimen sequenced in a study of cytomegalovirus exposure and HLA in healthy donors. PCR involved 60 Vbeta and 13 Jbeta primers. The protocol was immunoSEQ multiplex PCR, while the TCRdb copy is restricted to in-frame clones and leaves out a portion. The sample lists 150,000 to 200,000 clones; 80% were seen once. The source material was PBMCs. All receptors derive from a middle-aged woman in good health and CMV-seronegative.

The chain links TRBV11-2 to TRBJ2-6; tentative D call: TRBD1 (6 bases). Germline CDR1 reads SGHAT; CDR2 reads FQNNGV. The CDR3 runs 14 residues. Trimming pared 11 bases from V and 4 bases from J, leaving 15 bases between. Here the CDR3 reads CAVDSGSGANVLTF. In DNA form, the CDR3 reads TGTGCCGTGGACAGTGGATCCGGGGCCAACGTCCTGACTTTC.

V usage is TRBV9 and J usage is TRBJ2-7, with TRBD1 matching 8 bases. V lost 0 bases, J lost 3 bases, and 2 bases stayed unmatched. The CDR3 is 14 amino acids. Germline V gene sequence: CDR1 SGDLS, CDR2 YYNGEE. CDR3 sequence (DNA): TGTGCCAGCAGCGTAGGACAGGGGTTCTACGAGCAGTACTTC. The encoded protein is CASSVGQGFYEQYF. Filled out from reference TRBV9 and TRBJ2-7, the complete variable domain reads DSGVTQTPKHLITATGQRVTLRCSPRSGDLSVYWYQQSLDQGLQFLIQYYNGEERAKGNILERFSAQQFPDLHSELNLSSLELGDSALYFCASSVGQGFYEQYFGPGTRLTVT.

The chain links TRBV6-5 to TRBJ1-2; D is ambiguous. CDR3 length: 14 residues. The V end was cut by 6 bases, the J end by 5 bases, with 16 bases between. CDR1 is MNHEY, CDR2 SVGAGI, per germline. The CDR3 protein is CASSYTFRDYGYTF. CDR3 bases: TGTGCCAGCAGCTACACTTTCCGGGATTATGGCTACACCTTC.

The V and J genes are TRBV5-5 and TRBJ1-2, with D maybe TRBD1 (6 bases). This CDR3 is built from 19 residues. V dropped 1 base and J dropped 4 bases, with 26 bases sitting between them. Germline CDR1 reads SGHKS; CDR2 reads YYEKEE (reference sequence). Written as DNA, the CDR3 is TGTGCCAGCAGCTTGTGGCTTCCCGTAGGGGGACGCGTGTCCTATGGCTACACCTTC. This translates into CASSLWLPVGGRVSYGYTF. The entire variable domain, with the rest obtained from reference TRBV5-5 and TRBJ1-2, is as follows: DAGVTQSPTHLIKTRGQQVTLRCSPISGHKSVSWYQQVLGQGPQFIFQYYEKEERGRGNFPDRFSARQFPNYSSELNVNALLLGDSALYLCASSLWLPVGGRVSYGYTFGSGTRLTVV.

The chain employs TRBV2 and TRBJ2-1, with TRBD2 identical over 12 bases. Looked up from germline, CDR1 is SNHLY and CDR2 is FYNNEI. This CDR3 is 16 amino acids long. With V trimmed by 6 bases and J by 8 bases, 11 bases remained unmatched. Here the CDR3 DNA reads TGTGCCAGCAGCCAGGGGGGACTAGCGGGTGGCGATGAGCAGTTCTTC. Amino acid sequence: CASSQGGLAGGDEQFF.

The V and J genes are TRBV5-1 and TRBJ2-1; TRBD2 agrees at 12 bases. The CDR3 has 15 amino acids. Trimming cost V 4 bases and J 6 bases; bases outside gene matches: 5. CDR1 SGHRS and CDR2 YFSETQ come from the germline V gene. CDR3 residues: CASSLLAGGANEQFF. CDR3 coding DNA: TGCGCCAGCAGCCTACTAGCGGGAGGCGCCAATGAGCAGTTCTTC.

The chain joins TRBV5-1 to TRBJ1-3, with D possibly being TRBD1 (5 bases). V lost 0 bases to trimming and J lost 4 bases, with 14 bases between them. The CDR3 is 16 residues long. Germline V gene sequence: CDR1 SGHRS, CDR2 YFSETQ. CDR3 bases: TGCGCCAGCAGCTTGGGATCGATACGGGGGGGAAACACCATATATTTT. The encoded protein is CASSLGSIRGGNTIYF.

The V gene is TRBV7-8, the J gene TRBJ2-1, with D possibly matching TRBD1 (6 bases). CDR3 length: 16 amino acids. Germline CDR1 and CDR2: SGHVS and FQNEAQ. Trimming cost V 3 bases and J 0 bases, with 12 bases left between them. CDR3 sequence reads: CASSFGWDNSYNEQFF. In DNA form, the CDR3 reads TGTGCCAGCAGCTTTGGATGGGACAACTCCTACAATGAGCAGTTCTTC.

V is TRBV7-6 and J is TRBJ1-3; D unresolved. Germline-derived CDR1 and CDR2 are SGHVS and FNYEAQ. V lost 2 bases, J lost 2 bases, and 13 bases lay in between. There are 16 residues in the CDR3. The DNA of the CDR3 is TGTGCCAGCAGCTTACTCCGGGAAGATCCTGGAAACACCATATATTTT. Translation gives CASSLLREDPGNTIYF.

A few counts support this clone. The CDR3 nucleotides are TGTGCCAGCAGCTTGGATCGAGCGCAGTCCTACAATGAGCAGTTCTTC. Translation gives CASSLDRAQSYNEQFF. V and J are TRBV5-8 and TRBJ2-1; D unresolved. Germline V CDR1 and CDR2: SGHTS, YDEGEE. V lost 0 bases and J lost 1, with 11 bases in between. This CDR3 has 16 amino acids.

The chain joins TRBV27 to TRBJ1-5, with unresolved D. CDR1 is MNHEY and CDR2 is SMNVEV in the germline V gene (reference sequence). V was cut by 2 bases and J by 0 bases, with 11 bases left in between. The CDR3 is 16 residues long. CDR3 coding DNA: TGTGCCAGCAGTTTAAGTAGTGTCTATAGCAATCAGCCCCAGCATTTT. Translating gives CASSLSSVYSNQPQHF.

The chain carries TRBV5-1 and TRBJ2-5; 8 bases align to TRBD2. Losses at the gene ends were 9 bases for V and 5 bases for J; bases not matched to a gene: 15. The CDR3 covers 15 residues. Per germline, CDR1 SGHRS and CDR2 YFSETQ. CDR3 in amino acids: CATSTGRAAEETQYF. The CDR3 nucleotides are TGCGCCACTAGCACCGGGAGGGCCGCTGAGGAGACCCAGTACTTC.

This clone was picked up one time. This sequence joins TRBV6-1 and TRBJ2-7, with D maybe TRBD1 (5 bases). V was trimmed by 1 base and J by 2 bases, leaving 9 bases between them. CDR1 is MNHNS, CDR2 SASEGT, per germline. This CDR3 is 14 amino acids long. CDR3 sequence (DNA): TGTGCCAGCAGTGAAGGGCAGGGAACCTACGAGCAGTACTTC. Translating it yields CASSEGQGTYEQYF.

The CDR3 region has the DNA TGTGCCAGCAGCTTGAGCGGGAGGGTCCAAGAGACCCAGTACTTC. It yields the protein CASSLSGRVQETQYF. J is TRBJ2-5 and V is TRBV7-2, with 10 bases identical to TRBD2. This CDR3 spans 15 amino acids. The germline V gene has CDR1 SGHTA and CDR2 FQGNSA. The J segment lost 1 base and the V segment lost 3 bases, leaving 2 bases of the junction unmatched.

This clone was seen once. This rearrangement joins TRBV4-1 to TRBJ1-1; D perhaps matches TRBD1 (5 bases). Germline CDR1 reads MGHRA; CDR2 reads YSYEKL. This CDR3 is built from 15 residues. V lost 7 bases and J lost 1, with 16 bases in between. CDR3 in DNA: TGCGCCAGCACCCGGGACTCCTCAGGGAACACTGAAGCTTTCTTT. The encoded protein is CASTRDSSGNTEAFF.

This chain joins TRBV6-5 and TRBJ1-1, with D perhaps matching TRBD1 (6 bases). Trimming removed 5 bases from V and 1 base from J, with 14 bases in between. The CDR3 is 15 amino acids. Germline loops: CDR1 MNHEY, CDR2 SVGAGI. In DNA, the CDR3 is TGTGCCAGCAGTCCTACACAGGGTGCGAACACTGAAGCTTTCTTT. Translating it yields CASSPTQGANTEAFF.

The CDR3 bases are TGTGCCAGTAGTATCAGGGTAGGTCAGCCCCAGCATTTT. Translating it yields CASSIRVGQPQHF. The chain uses TRBV19 and TRBJ1-5; maybe TRBD1 (5 bases). V dropped 3 bases and J dropped 6 bases, with 9 bases sitting between them. The CDR3 consists of 13 residues. Germline values: CDR1 LNHDA, CDR2 SQIVND (reference sequence).

As DNA, the CDR3 is TGTGCCAGCAGCCCCGCCTTAGCGGGACTCGCACCGGAGCAGTTCTTC. Translated, it gives CASSPALAGLAPEQFF. The rearrangement uses TRBV7-2 and TRBJ2-1; 8 bases are a match to TRBD2. Trimming cost V 5 bases and J 10 bases; bases outside gene matches: 16. The CDR3 length is 16 residues. Germline CDR1 and CDR2: SGHTA and FQGNSA.

The chain carries TRBV7-8 and TRBJ1-1; no definite D call. Deletions cut 5 bases from V and 1 base from J, with 8 bases between. In germline, CDR1 is SGHVS, CDR2 FQNEAQ. The CDR3 totals 13 residues. The DNA of the CDR3 is TGTGCCAGCAGCCCACTAAGGAACACTGAAGCTTTCTTT. Encoded protein: CASSPLRNTEAFF.

The chain joins TRBV27 to TRBJ2-1; the match to TRBD1 covers 11 bases. Germline-derived CDR1 and CDR2 are MNHEY and SMNVEV (reference sequence). This CDR3 spans 18 amino acids. The trim removed 5 bases at V and 4 bases at J, leaving 13 bases unmatched. CDR3 residues: CASSAYRGTGGVYNEQFF. DNA for the CDR3: TGTGCCAGCAGTGCCTATCGTGGGACAGGGGGGGTTTACAATGAGCAGTTCTTC.

The chain couples TRBV7-8 to TRBJ1-2, with 7 bases lining up with TRBD1. The CDR3 runs to 16 residues. V lost 5 bases to trimming and J lost 3 bases; unmatched junction nucleotides: 12. Germline CDR1 SGHVS, CDR2 FQNEAQ. CDR3 sequence (DNA): TGTGCCAGCAGCCTCCACCCAGACAGGGTTTACTATGGCTACACCTTC. Protein: CASSLHPDRVYYGYTF.

The chain links TRBV15 to TRBJ2-1; TRBD1 is a possible D gene (6 bases). The CDR3 runs to 18 residues. Germline V gene sequence: CDR1 LNHNV, CDR2 YYDKDF (reference sequence). The V and J ends lost 6 bases and 6 bases respectively, with 27 bases between them. The CDR3 DNA is TGTGCCACCAGAGAATCCCGGGACAACCCAGATAGGGCCAATGAGCAGTTCTTC. It translates to CATRESRDNPDRANEQFF.

This rearrangement joins TRBV5-6 to TRBJ2-1, with D perhaps matching TRBD2 (5 bases). Trimming shortened V by 0 bases and J by 5 bases, and 21 bases separated the two germline ends. This CDR3 is 18 amino acids long. The germline V gene encodes CDR1 SGHDT and CDR2 YYEEEE. CDR3 amino acids: CASSLGFNSRAWDNEQFF. Written as DNA, the CDR3 is TGTGCCAGCAGCTTGGGATTTAATTCGAGGGCCTGGGACAATGAGCAGTTCTTC.

J is TRBJ2-6 and V is TRBV19; tentative D call: TRBD1 (5 bases). Per germline, CDR1 LNHDA and CDR2 SQIVND (reference sequence). V was shortened by 4 bases and J by 4 bases, with 14 bases between the two germline ends. This CDR3 is built from 16 residues. DNA for the CDR3: TGTGCCAGTAGTACTTGGACACTCCGCGGGGCCAACGTCCTGACTTTC. Translation: CASSTWTLRGANVLTF.

The chain joins TRBV27 to TRBJ2-7, with 8 bases that match TRBD2. The CDR3 is 15 amino acids. Germline CDR1 MNHEY, CDR2 SMNVEV (reference sequence). The junction had 11 bases not matched to a gene; V was cut back by 8 bases and J by 2 bases. Here the CDR3 reads CASQMRREATYEQYV. DNA of the CDR3: TGTGCCAGCCAGATGAGGCGGGAGGCCACCTACGAGCAGTACGTC.

The chain couples TRBV19 to TRBJ1-4; a weak D match, TRBD1 (5 bases). Trimming stripped 10 bases from V and 2 bases from J, with 20 bases between. This CDR3 has 16 amino acids. Germline CDR1 reads LNHDA; CDR2 reads SQIVND (reference sequence). The CDR3 loop is CATAPVFGGTNEKLFF. CDR3 in DNA: TGTGCCACCGCCCCCGTATTCGGGGGGACTAATGAAAAACTGTTTTTT.

The chain combines TRBV29-1 with TRBJ1-2; weak D call: TRBD1 (5 bases). Germline CDR1 and CDR2: SQVTM and ANQGSEA. The V and J ends lost 6 bases and 4 bases respectively, with 12 bases between them. This CDR3 is built from 12 residues. Written as DNA, the CDR3 is TGCAGCGTATCTACTCAGGGCTATGGCTACACCTTC. It yields the protein CSVSTQGYGYTF.